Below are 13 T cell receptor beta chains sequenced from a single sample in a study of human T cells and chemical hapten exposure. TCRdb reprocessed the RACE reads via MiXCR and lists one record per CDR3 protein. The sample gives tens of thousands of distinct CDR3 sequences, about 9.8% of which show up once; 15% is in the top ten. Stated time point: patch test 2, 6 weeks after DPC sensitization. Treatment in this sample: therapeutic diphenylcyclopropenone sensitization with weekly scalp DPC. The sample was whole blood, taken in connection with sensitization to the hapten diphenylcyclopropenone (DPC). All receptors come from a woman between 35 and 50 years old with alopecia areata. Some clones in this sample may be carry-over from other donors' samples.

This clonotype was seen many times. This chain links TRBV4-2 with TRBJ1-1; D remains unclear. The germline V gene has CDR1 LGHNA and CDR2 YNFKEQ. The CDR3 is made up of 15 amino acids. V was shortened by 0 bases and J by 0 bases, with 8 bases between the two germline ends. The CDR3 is CASSQDGKMNTEAFF. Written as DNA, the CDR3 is TGTGCCAGCAGCCAAGACGGGAAGATGAACACTGAAGCTTTCTTT.

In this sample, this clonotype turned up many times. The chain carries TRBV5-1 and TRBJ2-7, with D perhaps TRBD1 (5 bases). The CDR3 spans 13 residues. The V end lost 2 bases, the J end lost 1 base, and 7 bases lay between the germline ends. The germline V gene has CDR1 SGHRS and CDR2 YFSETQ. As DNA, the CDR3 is TGCGCCAGCAGCTTACGACAGTCCTACGAGCAGTACTTC. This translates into CASSLRQSYEQYF.

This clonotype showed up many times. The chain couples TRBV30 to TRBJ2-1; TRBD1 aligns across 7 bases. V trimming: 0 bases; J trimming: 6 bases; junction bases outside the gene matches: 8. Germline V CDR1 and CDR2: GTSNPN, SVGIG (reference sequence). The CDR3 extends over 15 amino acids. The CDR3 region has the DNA TGTGCCTGGAGTGTACAGGGATCAGGGGGCAATGAGCAGTTCTTC. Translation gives CAWSVQGSGGNEQFF.

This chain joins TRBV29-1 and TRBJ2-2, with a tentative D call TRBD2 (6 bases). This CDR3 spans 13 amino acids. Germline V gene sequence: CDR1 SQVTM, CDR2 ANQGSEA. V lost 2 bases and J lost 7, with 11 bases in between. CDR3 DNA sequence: TGCAGCGTTGAAAGAGAGGGAGGCGGGGAGCTGTTTTTT. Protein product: CSVEREGGGELFF.

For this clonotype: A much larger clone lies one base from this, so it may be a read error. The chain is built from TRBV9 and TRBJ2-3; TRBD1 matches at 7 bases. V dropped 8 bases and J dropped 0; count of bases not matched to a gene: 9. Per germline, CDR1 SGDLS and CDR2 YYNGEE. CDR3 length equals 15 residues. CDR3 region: CARSLGTVSTDTQYF. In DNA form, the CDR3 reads TGTGCCAGAAGCCTCGGGACAGTTAGCACAGATACGCAGTATTTT.

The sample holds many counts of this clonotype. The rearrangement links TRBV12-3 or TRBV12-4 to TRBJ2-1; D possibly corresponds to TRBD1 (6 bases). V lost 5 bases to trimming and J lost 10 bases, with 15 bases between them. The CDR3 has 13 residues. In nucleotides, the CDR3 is TGTGCCAGCAGTAATACAGGGAAGATAGAGCAGTTCTTC. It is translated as CASSNTGKIEQFF.

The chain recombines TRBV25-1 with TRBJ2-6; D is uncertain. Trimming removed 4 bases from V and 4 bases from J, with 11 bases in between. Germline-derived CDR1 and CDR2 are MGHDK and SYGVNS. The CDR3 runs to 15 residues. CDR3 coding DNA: TGTGCCAGCAGTGGGCCCGGAGTAGGGGCCAACGTCCTGACTTTC. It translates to CASSGPGVGANVLTF.

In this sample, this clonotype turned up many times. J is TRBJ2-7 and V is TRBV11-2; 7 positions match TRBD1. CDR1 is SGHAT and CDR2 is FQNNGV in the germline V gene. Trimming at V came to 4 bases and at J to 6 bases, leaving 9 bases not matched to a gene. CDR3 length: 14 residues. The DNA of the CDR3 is TGTGCCAGCAGCTCTAACAGGGGACCTAGCGAGCAGTACTTC. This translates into CASSSNRGPSEQYF.

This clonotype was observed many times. The chain's CDR3 is CSARDTGTIYEQYF. The CDR3 DNA follows: TGCAGTGCTAGAGACACCGGGACTATTTACGAGCAGTACTTC. The chain is built from TRBV20-1 and TRBJ2-7; 7 bases match TRBD2. The CDR3 is 14 amino acids. Germline CDR1 reads DFQATT; CDR2 reads SNEGSKA (reference sequence). The V gene end was trimmed by 0 bases and the J gene end by 4 bases; junction bases not matched to a gene: 6.

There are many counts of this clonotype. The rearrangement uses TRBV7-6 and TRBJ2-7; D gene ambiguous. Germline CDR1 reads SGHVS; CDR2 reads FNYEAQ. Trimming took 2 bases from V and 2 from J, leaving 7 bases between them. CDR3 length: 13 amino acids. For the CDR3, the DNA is TGTGCCAGCAGCTTACAGGCTACCTACGAGCAGTACTTC. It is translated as CASSLQATYEQYF.

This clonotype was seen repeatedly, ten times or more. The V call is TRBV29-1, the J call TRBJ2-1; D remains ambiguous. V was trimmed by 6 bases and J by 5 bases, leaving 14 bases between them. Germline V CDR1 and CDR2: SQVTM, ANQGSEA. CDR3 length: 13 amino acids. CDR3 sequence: CSVYRENHNEQFF. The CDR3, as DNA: TGCAGCGTCTACAGAGAAAATCACAATGAGCAGTTCTTC.

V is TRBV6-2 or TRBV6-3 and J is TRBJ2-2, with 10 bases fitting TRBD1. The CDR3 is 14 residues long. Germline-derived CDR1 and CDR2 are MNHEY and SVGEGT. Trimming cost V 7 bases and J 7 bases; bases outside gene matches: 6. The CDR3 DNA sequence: TGTGCCAGCATCAGACAGGGGGCAAACGGGGAGCTGTTTTTT. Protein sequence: CASIRQGANGELFF.

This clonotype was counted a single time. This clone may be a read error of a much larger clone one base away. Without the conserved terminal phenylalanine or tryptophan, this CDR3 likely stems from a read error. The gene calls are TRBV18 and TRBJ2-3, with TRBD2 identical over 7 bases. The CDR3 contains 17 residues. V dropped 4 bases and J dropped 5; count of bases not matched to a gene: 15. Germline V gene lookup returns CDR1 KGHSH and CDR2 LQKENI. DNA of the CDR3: TGTGCCAGCTCACAGATCGGGACTACTAAGGCGGGAGATACGCAGTATTCT. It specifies CASSQIGTTKAGDTQYS.